This T cell receptor (beta chain) is drawn from a study of blood T cell repertoires in COVID-19 (dated by TCRdb to the early 2020s). In terms of the full investigation: Samples from collaborators originated in the United States, Italy and Spain and spanned both the acute and convalescent phases of COVID-19. The material from the prospective study consisted of cDNA or gDNA derived from T cells, B-cell-depleted T cells, or PBMCs. Deeply sampled blood TCRbeta repertoires from subjects exposed to, actively infected with, or recovered from COVID-19 were included in the dataset. The repertoires were released in a freely available public database meant as a resource for research on the immune response to SARS-CoV-2. The samples were drawn from two sources: the first 160 participants of the ongoing ImmuneRACE study, and over 1,000 subjects contributed by 6 global collaborators. Sample metadata almost always included a de-identified subject ID, COVID-19 status, age in years and sex. HLA class I and class II types, where available, came from metadata supplied by the sample provider rather than from assay-based typing. Broad study findings and their caveats: The quantity of clinical and demographic metadata differed by source and by participant and was supplied without curation.

Another Seattle source contributed samples from volunteer blood donors who had recovered from COVID-19. Whole blood was collected in K2EDTA tubes by collaborating institutions according to the institutions' own protocols. For TCRbeta analysis, collaborators shipped samples as frozen whole blood, isolated PBMCs, or DNA extracted from either of those sample types. TCRbeta CDR3 regions were amplified from genomic DNA by means of the immunoSEQ Assay, a bias-controlled multiplex PCR. As for how the authors treated the data: The number of nucleated cells in each sample was estimated from the amplification of reference gene primers within the assay. Sequence reads were collapsed and filtered to measure the absolute abundance of every unique TCRbeta CDR3 rearrangement. For each sample, productive Simpson clonality was calculated as the square root of Simpson's diversity index across productive rearrangements. The source is immuneACCESS, and TCRdb retained only in-frame sequences with V and J called. Part of the clones is not carried over; for the studies checked, unresolved V genes explain less than half of this, and the remainder is unexplained. Clone size and the V and J calls come from that table; the DNA yielded D and trimming. The sample table records 150,000 to 200,000 clones; about nine tenths of these occur just once. The top ten constitute 1.5% to 2% of the sample.

CDR1 SEHNR and CDR2 FQNEAQ are derived from the germline V gene (reference sequence). From its cysteine to its phenylalanine, the CDR3 spans 17 amino acids. The retained sequence is limited to the CDR3, 51 bases, with the frame set at the first base. Here V drops 4 bases and J drops 3 bases, and the junction holds 8 bases not matched to any gene. Points on this clone: Its binding antigen is unknown. The sample holds no much larger clone one base away, and base qualities are not on file.

The clonotype originates from a man aged 18 to 29 who had recovered from COVID-19. This receptor chain uses TRBV7-9 and TRBJ2-5, with TRBD2 identical over 13 junction bases. Source material: peripheral blood. Here is the DNA: TGTGCCAGCAGCTCTACTGAACTAGCGGGAGGGGAAGAGACCCAGTACTTC. Translated, it reads CASSSTELAGGEETQYF.